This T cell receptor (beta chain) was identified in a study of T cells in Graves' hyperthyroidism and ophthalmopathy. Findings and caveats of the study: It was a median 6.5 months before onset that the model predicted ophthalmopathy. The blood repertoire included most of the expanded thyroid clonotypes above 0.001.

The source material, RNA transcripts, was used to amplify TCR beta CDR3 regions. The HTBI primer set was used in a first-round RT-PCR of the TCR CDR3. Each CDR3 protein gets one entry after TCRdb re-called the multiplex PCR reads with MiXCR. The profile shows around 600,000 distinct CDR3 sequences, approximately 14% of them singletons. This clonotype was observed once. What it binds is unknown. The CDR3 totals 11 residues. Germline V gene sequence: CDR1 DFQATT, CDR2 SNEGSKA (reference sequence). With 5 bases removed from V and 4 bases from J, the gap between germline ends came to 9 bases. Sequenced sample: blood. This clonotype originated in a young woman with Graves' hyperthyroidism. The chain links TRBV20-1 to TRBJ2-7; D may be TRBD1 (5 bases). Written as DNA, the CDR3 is TGCAGTGCTCAGAGACAGTACGAGCAGTACTTC. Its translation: CSAQRQYEQYF.